This T cell receptor beta chain was obtained from a study of blood T cell repertoires in COVID-19. Study background: Samples of COVID-19 (acute and convalescent) were obtained from the United States, Italy and Spain. From T cells, B-cell-depleted T cells, or PBMCs came the material, which was cDNA or gDNA.

TCRdb keeps only in-frame clones here, not all; method: immunoSEQ multiplex PCR. Of about 70,000 clones detected, under 90% appear once; the ten largest clones hold approximately 18%. The CDR3 has 17 amino acids. Germline CDR1 and CDR2: SGHDN and FVKESK. With V trimmed by 3 bases and J by 5 bases, 15 bases remained unmatched. This TCR derives from a man in his 70s who had recovered from COVID-19. The sequenced material came from peripheral blood. The chain recombines TRBV14 with TRBJ2-7; 8 nucleotides line up with TRBD1. CDR3 in amino acids: CASSHPLSGQGPNEQYF. CDR3 coding DNA: TGTGCCAGCAGCCACCCGCTATCAGGACAGGGCCCTAACGAGCAGTACTTC.